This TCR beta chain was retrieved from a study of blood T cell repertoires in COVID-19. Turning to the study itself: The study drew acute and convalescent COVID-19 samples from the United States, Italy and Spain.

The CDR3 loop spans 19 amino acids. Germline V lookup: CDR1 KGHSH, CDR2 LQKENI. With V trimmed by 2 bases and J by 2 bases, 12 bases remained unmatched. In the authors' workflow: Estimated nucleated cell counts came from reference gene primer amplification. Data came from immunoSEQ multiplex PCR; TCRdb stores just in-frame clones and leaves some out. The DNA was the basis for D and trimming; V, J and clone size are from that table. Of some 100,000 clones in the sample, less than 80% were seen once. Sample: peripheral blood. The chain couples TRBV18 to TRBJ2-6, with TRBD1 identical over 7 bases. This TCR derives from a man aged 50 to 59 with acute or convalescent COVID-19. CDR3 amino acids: CASSPENPDRRPGANVLTF. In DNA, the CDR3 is TGTGCCAGCTCACCAGAAAATCCGGACAGGCGACCTGGGGCCAACGTCCTGACTTTC.